The T cell receptor beta chain described here comes from a study of Ad26.COV2.S vaccination and SARS-CoV-2 variants. Study-wide background: The donor participated in the COV1001 trial, in its Ad26.COV2.S arm. Overall study results and limits: Once vaccination had occurred, spike-specific CD8+ and CD4+ T cell responses reportedly showed substantial breadth.

Germline CDR1 is MNHNS and CDR2 is SASEGT. Trimming took off 2 bases at V and 7 bases at J, with 14 bases between the two ends. CDR3 length: 14 residues. Treatment: about 20 received Ad26.COV2.S at low or high dose, single or two shots; several received placebo; per-sample allocation not given. Day 63 following the first vaccine or placebo injection was when the samples were taken. Vaccine was an Ad26 vector expressing Wuhan-strain SARS-CoV-2 spike. In its sample, this clone was seen many times. Its antigen is undetermined. Produced via immunoSEQ multiplex PCR; TCRdb's table is partial and in-frame only. The sample consists of hundreds of thousands of clones, about nine tenths of them appearing once.

The V call is TRBV6-1, the J call TRBJ1-2; D gene unclear. The TCR originated in a person between 18 and 65 years old who received the Ad26.COV2.S COVID-19 vaccine or a placebo. The sequenced sample was peripheral blood, obtained in a trial of Ad26.COV2.S vaccine versus placebo. The CDR3 coding sequence is TGTGCCAGCAGTGAACAGGAGGGCGTGAGTGGCTACACCTTC. The encoded protein is CASSEQEGVSGYTF.